This entry describes one T cell receptor beta chain. This sample was taken from a study of cytotoxic CD8 clonotypes in ibrutinib-treated CLL. The CDR3 runs to 16 residues. Germline lookup yields CDR1 SGHTA and CDR2 FQGNSA. V lost 5 bases, J lost 2 bases, and 9 bases stayed unmatched. The assay was immunoSEQ multiplex PCR, and TCRdb's table has in-frame clones only and misses some. The sample carries approximately 84,000 clones, roughly 77% recorded once. Sequencing was performed on PBMCs, taken after 12 months of ibrutinib treatment. The sequence came from a human donor with chronic lymphocytic leukemia. The chain combines TRBV7-2 with TRBJ1-1; 9 bases are a match to TRBD1. The CDR3 protein is CASSIRTGEPNTEAFF. CDR3 coding DNA: TGTGCCAGCAGCATCCGGACAGGGGAGCCAAACACTGAAGCTTTCTTT.